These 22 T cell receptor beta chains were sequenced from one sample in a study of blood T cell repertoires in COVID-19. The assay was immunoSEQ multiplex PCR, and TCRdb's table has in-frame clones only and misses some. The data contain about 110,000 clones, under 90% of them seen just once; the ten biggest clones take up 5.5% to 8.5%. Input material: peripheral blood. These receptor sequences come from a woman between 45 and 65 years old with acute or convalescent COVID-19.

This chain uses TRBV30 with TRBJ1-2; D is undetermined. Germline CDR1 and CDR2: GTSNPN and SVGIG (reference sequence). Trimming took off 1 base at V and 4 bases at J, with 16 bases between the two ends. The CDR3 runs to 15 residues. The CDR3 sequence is CAWSAYSKEGYGYTF. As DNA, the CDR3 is TGTGCCTGGAGTGCCTACTCGAAGGAGGGCTATGGCTACACCTTC.

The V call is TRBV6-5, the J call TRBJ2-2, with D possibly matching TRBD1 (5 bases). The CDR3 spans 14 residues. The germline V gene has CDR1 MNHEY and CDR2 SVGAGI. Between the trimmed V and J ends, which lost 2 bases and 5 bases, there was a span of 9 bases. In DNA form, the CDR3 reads TGTGCCAGCAGTTACGCAGGGTTGACCGGGGAGCTGTTTTTT. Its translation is CASSYAGLTGELFF.

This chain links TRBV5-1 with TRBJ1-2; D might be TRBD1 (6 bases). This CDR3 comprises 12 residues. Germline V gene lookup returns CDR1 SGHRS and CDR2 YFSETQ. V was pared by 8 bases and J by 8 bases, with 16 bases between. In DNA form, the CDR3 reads TGCGCCAGTTCTCCGGGACAAGAGGGCTACACCTTC. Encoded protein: CASSPGQEGYTF.

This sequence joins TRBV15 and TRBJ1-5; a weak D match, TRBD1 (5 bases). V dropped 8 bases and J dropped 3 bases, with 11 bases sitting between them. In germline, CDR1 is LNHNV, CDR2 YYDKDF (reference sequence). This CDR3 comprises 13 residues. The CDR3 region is CATVSGSNQPQHF. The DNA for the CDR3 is TGTGCCACCGTCTCAGGGTCCAATCAGCCCCAGCATTTT.

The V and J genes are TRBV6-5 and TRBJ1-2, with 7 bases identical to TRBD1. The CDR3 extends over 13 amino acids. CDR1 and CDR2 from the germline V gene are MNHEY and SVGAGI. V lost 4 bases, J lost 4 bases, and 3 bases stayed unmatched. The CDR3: CASSSRTGYGYTF. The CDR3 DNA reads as TGTGCCAGCAGTTCCCGGACAGGCTATGGCTACACCTTC.

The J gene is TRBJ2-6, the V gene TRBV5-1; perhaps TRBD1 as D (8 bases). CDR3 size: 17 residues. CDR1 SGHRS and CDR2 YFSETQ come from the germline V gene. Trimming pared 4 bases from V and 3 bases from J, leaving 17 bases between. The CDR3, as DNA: TGCGCCAGCAGCCTCGGACAGGGACTATTTGGGGCCAACGTCCTGACTTTC. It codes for CASSLGQGLFGANVLTF. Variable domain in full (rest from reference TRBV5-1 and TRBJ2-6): KAGVTQTPRYLIKTRGQQVTLSCSPISGHRSVSWYQQTPGQGLQFLFEYFSETQRNKGNFPGRFSGRQFSNSRSEMNVSTLELGDSALYLCASSLGQGLFGANVLTFGAGSRLTVL.

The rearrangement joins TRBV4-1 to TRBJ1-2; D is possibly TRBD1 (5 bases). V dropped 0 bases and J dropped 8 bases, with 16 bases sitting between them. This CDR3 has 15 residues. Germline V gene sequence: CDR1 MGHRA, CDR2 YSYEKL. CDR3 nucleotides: TGCGCCAGCAGCCAAGAAGCAGGGATAAAGCGAGGCTACACCTTC. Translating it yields CASSQEAGIKRGYTF.

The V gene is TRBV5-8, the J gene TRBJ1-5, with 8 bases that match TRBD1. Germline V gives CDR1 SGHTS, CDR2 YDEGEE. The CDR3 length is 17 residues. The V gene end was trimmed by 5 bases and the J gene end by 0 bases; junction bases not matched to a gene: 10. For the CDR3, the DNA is TGTGCCAGCAGTCCCGGGACAGGCCCATATAGCAATCAGCCCCAGCATTTT. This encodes CASSPGTGPYSNQPQHF.

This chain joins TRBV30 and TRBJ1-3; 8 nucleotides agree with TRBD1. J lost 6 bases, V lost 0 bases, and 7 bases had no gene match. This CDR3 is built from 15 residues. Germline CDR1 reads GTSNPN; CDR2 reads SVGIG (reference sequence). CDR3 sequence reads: CAWSVGTGYLNTIYF. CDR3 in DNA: TGTGCCTGGAGTGTTGGGACAGGATATCTAAACACCATATATTTT. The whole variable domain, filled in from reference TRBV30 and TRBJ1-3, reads SQTIHQWPATLVQPVGSPLSLECTVEGTSNPNLYWYRQAAGRGLQLLFYSVGIGQISSEVPQNLSASRPQDRQFILSSKKLLLSDSGFYLCAWSVGTGYLNTIYFGEGSWLTVV.

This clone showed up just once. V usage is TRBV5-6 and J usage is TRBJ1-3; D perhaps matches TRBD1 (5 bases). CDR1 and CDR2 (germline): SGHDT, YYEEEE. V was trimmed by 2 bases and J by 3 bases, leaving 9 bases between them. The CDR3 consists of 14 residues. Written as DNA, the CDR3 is TGTGCCAGCAGCTTTCGACAGCTTGGAAACACCATATATTTT. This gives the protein CASSFRQLGNTIYF.

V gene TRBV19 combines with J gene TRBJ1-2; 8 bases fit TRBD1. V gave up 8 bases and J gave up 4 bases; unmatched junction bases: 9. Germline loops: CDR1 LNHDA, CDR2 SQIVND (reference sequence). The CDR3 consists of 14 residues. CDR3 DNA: TGTGCCAGTGATTTGGGGACAGGCGTCTATGGCTACACCTTC. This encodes CASDLGTGVYGYTF. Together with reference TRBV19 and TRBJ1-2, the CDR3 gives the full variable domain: DGGITQSPKYLFRKEGQNVTLSCEQNLNHDAMYWYRQDPGQGLRLIYYSQIVNDFQKGDIAEGYSVSREKKESFPLTVTSAQKNPTAFYLCASDLGTGVYGYTFGSGTRLTVV.

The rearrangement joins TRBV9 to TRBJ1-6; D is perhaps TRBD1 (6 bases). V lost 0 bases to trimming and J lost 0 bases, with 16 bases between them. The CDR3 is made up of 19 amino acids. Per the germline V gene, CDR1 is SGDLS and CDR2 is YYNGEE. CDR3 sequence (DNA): TGTGCCAGCAGCGTAGTACCCCCGGACAGAGACTCCTATAATTCACCCCTCCACTTT. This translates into CASSVVPPDRDSYNSPLHF.

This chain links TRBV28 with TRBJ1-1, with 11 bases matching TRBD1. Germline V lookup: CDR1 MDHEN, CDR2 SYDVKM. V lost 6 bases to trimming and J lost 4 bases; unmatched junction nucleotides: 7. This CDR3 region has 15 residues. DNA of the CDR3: TGTGCCAGCAGGGGAGGGGGACAGGGGGGCACTGAAGCTTTCTTT. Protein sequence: CASRGGGQGGTEAFF.

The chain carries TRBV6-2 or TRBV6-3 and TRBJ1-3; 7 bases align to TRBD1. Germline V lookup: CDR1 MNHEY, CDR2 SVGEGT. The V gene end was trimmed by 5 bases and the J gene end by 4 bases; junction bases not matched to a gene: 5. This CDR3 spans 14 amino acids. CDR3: CASSGMTGGNTIYF. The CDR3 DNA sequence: TGTGCCAGCAGTGGAATGACAGGGGGAAACACCATATATTTT.

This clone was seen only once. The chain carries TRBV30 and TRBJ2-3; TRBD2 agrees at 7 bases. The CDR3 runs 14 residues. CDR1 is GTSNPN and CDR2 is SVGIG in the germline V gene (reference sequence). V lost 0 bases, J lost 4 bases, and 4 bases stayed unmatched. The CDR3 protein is CAWSVGTTADTQYF. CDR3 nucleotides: TGTGCCTGGAGTGTAGGGACTACAGCAGATACGCAGTATTTT.

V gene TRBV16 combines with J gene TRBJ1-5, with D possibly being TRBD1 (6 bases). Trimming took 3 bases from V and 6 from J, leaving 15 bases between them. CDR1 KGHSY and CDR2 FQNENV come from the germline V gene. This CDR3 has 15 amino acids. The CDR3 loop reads CASSHLQGESQPQHF. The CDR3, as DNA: TGTGCCAGCAGCCACTTACAGGGAGAGAGTCAGCCCCAGCATTTT.

CDR3 coding DNA: TGTGCCAGCAGCCGGTCGCTAGGGGGATCGGACAATCAGCCCCAGCATTTT. Translated: CASSRSLGGSDNQPQHF. The chain combines TRBV7-9 with TRBJ1-5; possible D gene TRBD1, 6 bases. V dropped 5 bases and J dropped 3 bases, with 20 bases sitting between them. CDR1 SEHNR and CDR2 FQNEAQ come from the germline V gene (reference sequence). The CDR3 is made up of 17 amino acids.

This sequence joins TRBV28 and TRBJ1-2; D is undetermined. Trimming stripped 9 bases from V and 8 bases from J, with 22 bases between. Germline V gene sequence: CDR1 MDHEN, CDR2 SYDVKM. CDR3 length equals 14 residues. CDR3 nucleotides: TGTGCCAGTTTAGGAAACGGAGGGTCGTCAGGCTACACCTTC. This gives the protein CASLGNGGSSGYTF.

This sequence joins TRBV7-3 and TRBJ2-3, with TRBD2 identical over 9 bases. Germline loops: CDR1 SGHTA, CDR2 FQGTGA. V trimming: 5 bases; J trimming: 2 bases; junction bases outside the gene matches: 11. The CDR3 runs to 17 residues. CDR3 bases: TGTGCCAGCAGCCTTTTAGCGGGGGCCATACTCACAGATACGCAGTATTTT. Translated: CASSLLAGAILTDTQYF.

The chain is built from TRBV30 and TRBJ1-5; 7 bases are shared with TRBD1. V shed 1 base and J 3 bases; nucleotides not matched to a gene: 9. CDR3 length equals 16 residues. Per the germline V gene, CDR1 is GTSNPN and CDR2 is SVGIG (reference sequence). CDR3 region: CAWSDRGLGTNQPQHF. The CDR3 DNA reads TGTGCCTGGAGTGACAGGGGATTGGGAACCAATCAGCCCCAGCATTTT.

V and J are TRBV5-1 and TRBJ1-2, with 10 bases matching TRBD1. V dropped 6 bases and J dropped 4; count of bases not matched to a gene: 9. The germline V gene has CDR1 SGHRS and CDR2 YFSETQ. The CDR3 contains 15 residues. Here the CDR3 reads CASTLGTGVGYGYTF. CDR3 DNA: TGCGCCAGCACTTTGGGGACAGGGGTGGGCTATGGCTACACCTTC.

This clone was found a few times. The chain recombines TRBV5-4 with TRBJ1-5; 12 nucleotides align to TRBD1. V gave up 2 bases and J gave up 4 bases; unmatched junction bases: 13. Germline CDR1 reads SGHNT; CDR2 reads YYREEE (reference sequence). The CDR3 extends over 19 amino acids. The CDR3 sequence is CASSFSFGTGGSGNQPQHF. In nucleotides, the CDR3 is TGTGCCAGCAGCTTCAGTTTCGGGACAGGGGGCTCGGGGAATCAGCCCCAGCATTTT.